A selection of T cell receptor beta chains follows, all from one sample in a study of cytotoxic CD8 clonotypes in ibrutinib-treated CLL. This table comes from immunoSEQ multiplex PCR, and its TCRdb copy is limited to in-frame clones, with some not included. The table records fewer than 100,000 clones, 70% to 90% of them present only once. Here the sequenced sample was PBMCs, taken before ibrutinib treatment. The source is a human donor with chronic lymphocytic leukemia. CDR3s include the opening cysteine and the closing phenylalanine or tryptophan. A D gene is named only where the DNA matches it firmly. Rows give clone size only sometimes, using once, few, many, or a class for an expanded clone.

V,D,J,size,DNA,CDR3
TRBV6-5,TRBD1,TRBJ1-1,NA,TGTGCCAGCAGTTACGGGGACAGACCCAACACTGAAGCTTTCTTT,CASSYGDRPNTEAFF
TRBV29-1,NA,TRBJ2-7,NA,TGCAGCGTTGAAGATCGGGTCGCGGGATACTACGAGCAGTACTTC,CSVEDRVAGYYEQYF
TRBV2,NA,TRBJ1-2,NA,TGTGCCAGGACCGATACCGGAAACTATGGCTACACCTTC,CARTDTGNYGYTF
TRBV7-2,TRBD2,TRBJ2-7,NA,TGTGCCAGCAGCTTAACTAGCGGGAGGGCCTCCGAGCAGTACTTC,CASSLTSGRASEQYF
TRBV21-1,NA,TRBJ2-7,NA,TGTGCCAGCAGCAACAATATTCTGACAGAAGACTACGAGCAGTACTTC,CASSNNILTEDYEQYF
TRBV7-6,TRBD1,TRBJ2-5,NA,TGTGCCAGCAGCCCACGGGCCGGACAGGGGGAGACCCAGTACTTC,CASSPRAGQGETQYF
TRBV27,NA,TRBJ2-6,NA,TGTGCCAGCACCAACGACAAGGCGCAGAGGGGGGCCAACGTCCTGACTTTC,CASTNDKAQRGANVLTF
TRBV10-1,NA,TRBJ2-7,NA,TGCGCCAGCAGTAACCTGGACCTTAGACCCAACTACGAGCAGTACTTC,CASSNLDLRPNYEQYF
TRBV6-1,NA,TRBJ2-3,NA,TGTGCCAGTAATTACCAGGGAACAGATACGCAGTATTTT,CASNYQGTDTQYF
TRBV5-8,NA,TRBJ2-6,NA,TGTGCCAGCAGCTTGGCCCGCTCTGGGGCCAACGTCCTGACTTTC,CASSLARSGANVLTF
TRBV7-2,TRBD2,TRBJ2-7,NA,TGTGCCAGCAGCTTAGGAGGGAGGGCCCTAGGGGAGCAGTACTTC,CASSLGGRALGEQYF
TRBV10-3,NA,TRBJ2-3,medium-sized,TGTGCCATCAGTTTATCCGGGAGCTCCACAGATACGCAGTATTTT,CAISLSGSSTDTQYF
TRBV6-5,TRBD2,TRBJ2-7,NA,TGTGCCAGCGGCGGGGGTATATACGAGCAGTACTTC,CASGGGIYEQYF
TRBV7-8,TRBD1,TRBJ1-5,NA,TGTGCCAGCAGCTCCCTAGGGGGACAGGCCCCACCCCAGCATTTT,CASSSLGGQAPPQHF
TRBV27,TRBD1,TRBJ2-7,NA,TGTGCCAGCAGTCTTCCCGGGACAGGGTCGGGCCAGCAGTACTTC,CASSLPGTGSGQQYF
TRBV18,NA,TRBJ1-1,NA,TGTGCCAGCTCACCAGACAGGTTCGGCACTGAAGCTTTCTTT,CASSPDRFGTEAFF
TRBV9,NA,TRBJ1-2,NA,TGTGCCAGCAGCGTAGATCGGACAGAGGGCTACACCTTC,CASSVDRTEGYTF
TRBV2,TRBD1,TRBJ1-5,NA,TGTGCCAGCAGAACGGGACAGGGGGCAGGTCAGCCCCAGCATTTT,CASRTGQGAGQPQHF
TRBV5-4,NA,TRBJ2-7,once,TGTGCCAGCAGCCCGGCGGCTAGCGATTACTACGAGCAGTACTTC,CASSPAASDYYEQYF
TRBV6-1,TRBD2,TRBJ2-2,NA,TGTGCCAGCAGTGGGGAGGTGGTTGCGGGAGGGACCGGGGAGCTGTTTTTT,CASSGEVVAGGTGELFF
TRBV7-8,NA,TRBJ1-4,NA,TGTGCCAGCAGCTTAGGTGCTCTTGTGCCCGCAACTAATGAAAAACTGTTTTTT,CASSLGALVPATNEKLFF
TRBV7-9,TRBD1,TRBJ1-4,NA,TGTGCCACCGATCCCGCCGAGGGGGCGCGGGAAAAACTGTTTTTT,CATDPAEGAREKLFF
TRBV2,TRBD2,TRBJ2-2,NA,TGTGCCAGCAGTGGGACTAGCGGACACACCGGGGAGCTGTTTTTT,CASSGTSGHTGELFF
TRBV5-4,TRBD1,TRBJ1-5,NA,TGTGCCAGCAGCTATTGGGACAGGGGGGATCAGCCCCAGCATTTT,CASSYWDRGDQPQHF
TRBV6-6,NA,TRBJ1-4,few,TGTGCCAGCAGGATCGGTGAGGGGAAACTGTTTTTT,CASRIGEGKLFF
TRBV7-3,TRBD1,TRBJ2-7,NA,TGTGCCAGCAGATGGGGACAGGCTTACTCCTACGAGCAGTACTTC,CASRWGQAYSYEQYF
TRBV28,NA,TRBJ2-7,NA,TGTGCCAGCAGTTTTAGGATTAACGAGCAGTACTTC,CASSFRINEQYF
TRBV6-5,TRBD1,TRBJ1-4,NA,TGTGCCAGCAGTTACCTAGACAGGGGGCCGAATGAAAAACTGTTTTTT,CASSYLDRGPNEKLFF
TRBV5-1,NA,TRBJ2-1,NA,TGCGCCAGCAGCCCGGGGTCTACTAACAACGAGCAGTTCTTC,CASSPGSTNNEQFF
TRBV5-4,TRBD2,TRBJ2-5,NA,TGTGCCAGCAGCATACTGGGACTAGCGGAAGAGACCCAGTACTTC,CASSILGLAEETQYF
TRBV27,TRBD1,TRBJ1-4,NA,TGTGCCAGCAGTTTAGGCGGGACAGGGGTTGAAAAACTGTTTTTT,CASSLGGTGVEKLFF
TRBV6-5,NA,TRBJ2-7,NA,TGTGCCAGCAGTTACTCAACGGTCTCCTACGAGCAGTACTTC,CASSYSTVSYEQYF
TRBV4-2,TRBD1,TRBJ2-5,NA,TGTGCCAGCAGCCAAGCCCTGGCAGGGGGCTTACGAGAGACCCAGTACTTC,CASSQALAGGLRETQYF
TRBV28,TRBD1,TRBJ2-7,NA,TGTGCCAGCAGTTCAGGCGGACAGGTCTCCTACGAGCAGTACTTC,CASSSGGQVSYEQYF
TRBV27,TRBD1,TRBJ1-5,NA,TGTGCCAGCAGTTTAACAGGGGCCTTCAGCAATCAGCCCCAGCATTTT,CASSLTGAFSNQPQHF
TRBV29-1,NA,TRBJ2-7,NA,TGCAGCGTTAAACAGGGCGAGCAGTACTTC,CSVKQGEQYF
TRBV25-1,NA,TRBJ1-2,NA,TGTGCCAGCAGTGAATTTGGACTCGGCAGGGGACCTATGGGCTACACCTTC,CASSEFGLGRGPMGYTF
TRBV29-1,NA,TRBJ1-4,NA,TGCAGCGTTGAATGGGGGCGGTCCGAAAAACTGTTTTTT,CSVEWGRSEKLFF
TRBV5-1,NA,TRBJ2-5,few,TGCGCCAGCAGCTTGGACTTAGCTAACTGGGAGACCCAGTACTTC,CASSLDLANWETQYF
TRBV7-7,NA,TRBJ2-5,NA,TGTGCCAGCAGCACGGACAGATCTCAAGAGACCCAGTACTTC,CASSTDRSQETQYF
TRBV10-2,NA,TRBJ2-1,NA,TGCGCCAGCAACCAGAATCCGGGTACCTACAATGAGCAGTTCTTC,CASNQNPGTYNEQFF
TRBV9,NA,TRBJ2-7,NA,TGTGCCAGCAGCGTAGCTACTACAGGAGGGGTGCAGTACTTC,CASSVATTGGVQYF
TRBV10-3,TRBD1,TRBJ2-5,NA,TGTGCCATCAGTGAGCGGACAGGGGTCGAGACCCAGTACTTC,CAISERTGVETQYF
TRBV30,NA,TRBJ2-5,NA,TGTGCCTGGAGTGTATTGGCAGGGAACCAAGAGACCCAGTACTTC,CAWSVLAGNQETQYF
TRBV5-1,NA,TRBJ2-1,NA,TGCGCCAGCAGCCCGGACTCCCCTCAATACAATGAGCAGTTCTTC,CASSPDSPQYNEQFF
TRBV5-1,NA,TRBJ1-2,NA,TGCGCCAGCAGACCCGGGACGGACTATGGCTACACCTTC,CASRPGTDYGYTF
TRBV10-3,NA,TRBJ2-4,NA,TGTGCCATCCGCCAAGGGGAGGGGGACATTCAGTACTTC,CAIRQGEGDIQYF